Listed here is a single T cell receptor (beta chain). Its matching antigen is unknown. The data stem from a study of a mutant IDH1 vaccine in newly diagnosed glioma. As for the study in general: Vaccination followed radiotherapy alone by 4-6 weeks, or accompanied temozolomide cycles. The sex distribution of treated patients was roughly 62% male and around 40% female, with a mean age of approximately 40 years.

V shed 4 bases, J shed 6 bases, and the junction held 16 bases outside the gene matches. This CDR3 is 17 amino acids long. Per the germline V gene, CDR1 is SGDLS and CDR2 is YYNGEE. Method: immunoSEQ multiplex PCR; TCRdb's copy keeps in-frame clones and lacks some. Here the sample spans approximately 79,000 clones, around 85% being singletons. This sample's time point: week 23, last vaccination. Vaccine doses each comprised 300 ug of mutant IDH1 20-mer peptide, with topical imiquimod. The source was PBMCs, collected from a glioma patient whose treatment included an IDH1 peptide vaccine. V usage is TRBV9 and J usage is TRBJ2-3; 8 bases line up with TRBD2. The receptor comes from a woman between 50 and 59 years old with glioma. This CDR3 reads CASSLTGGPSSMDTQYF. CDR3 coding DNA: TGTGCCAGCAGCCTTACGGGAGGGCCCTCTTCGATGGATACGCAGTATTTT.